Below are 21 T cell receptor beta chains sequenced from a single sample in a study of blood T cell repertoires in COVID-19. Here immunoSEQ multiplex PCR was the method, and the copy in TCRdb shows in-frame clones only, minus some. The repertoire holds around 150,000 clones, with 88% as singletons. Sequenced: peripheral blood. These receptors came from a human donor with COVID-19, enrolled during active disease. The donor label of this sample is uncertain.

In DNA form, the CDR3 reads TGTGCCTGGACCCTAGCGGGCCAACCCCAGTTCTTC. This translates into CAWTLAGQPQFF. This chain connects TRBV30 to TRBJ2-1; 8 bases are shared with TRBD2. The CDR3 is 12 residues long. Per germline, CDR1 GTSNPN and CDR2 SVGIG (reference sequence). V lost 4 bases, J lost 13 bases, and 9 bases stayed unmatched.

This chain links TRBV9 with TRBJ2-3; TRBD2 might be the D (7 bases). CDR1 and CDR2 (germline): SGDLS, YYNGEE. This CDR3 comprises 14 residues. V shed 6 bases and J shed 2 bases, with 13 bases lying between them. The CDR3 is CASTAGATTDTQYF. CDR3 sequence (DNA): TGTGCCAGCACCGCGGGGGCTACCACAGATACGCAGTATTTT. The full variable domain, its missing parts supplied by reference TRBV9 and TRBJ2-3, is DSGVTQTPKHLITATGQRVTLRCSPRSGDLSVYWYQQSLDQGLQFLIQYYNGEERAKGNILERFSAQQFPDLHSELNLSSLELGDSALYFCASTAGATTDTQYFGPGTRLTVL.

The rearrangement links TRBV6-1 to TRBJ2-7; the match to TRBD1 covers 9 bases. Trimming removed 3 bases from V and 6 bases from J; junction bases left unmatched: 9. This CDR3 spans 15 amino acids. CDR1 and CDR2 (germline): MNHNS, SASEGT. CDR3 amino acids: CASSDPGQGMGEQYF. The CDR3 DNA reads as TGTGCCAGCAGTGACCCGGGACAGGGTATGGGCGAGCAGTACTTC.

The chain has TRBV29-1 and TRBJ2-1; D uncertain. The CDR3 totals 10 residues. V lost 6 bases, J lost 6 bases, and 6 bases lay in between. CDR1 SQVTM and CDR2 ANQGSEA come from the germline V gene. In DNA form, the CDR3 reads TGCAGCGTGTCCCGCAATGAGCAGTTCTTC. The encoded protein is CSVSRNEQFF.

This clone was detected many times. This chain uses TRBV7-9 with TRBJ1-5; maybe TRBD1 (6 bases). The CDR3 length is 16 residues. Germline V lookup: CDR1 SEHNR, CDR2 FQNEAQ (reference sequence). V dropped 5 bases and J dropped 1 base, with 15 bases sitting between them. CDR3: CASSRTAGQSNQPQHF. The CDR3 DNA sequence: TGTGCCAGCAGCCGCACCGCCGGACAGAGCAATCAGCCCCAGCATTTT.

V and J are TRBV7-9 and TRBJ1-4; the D gene is possibly TRBD1 (5 bases). Trimming left V 0 bases short and J 7 bases short, with 18 bases between. Per the germline V gene, CDR1 is SEHNR and CDR2 is FQNEAQ (reference sequence). CDR3 length: 17 residues. DNA for the CDR3: TGTGCCAGCAGCTTAGCCCCAGGAGAGCAGGGAAGTGAAAAACTGTTTTTT. Translating it yields CASSLAPGEQGSEKLFF.

This chain links TRBV4-1 with TRBJ1-1, with D possibly TRBD1 on 5 matching bases. The CDR3 contains 15 residues. CDR1 is MGHRA and CDR2 is YSYEKL in the germline V gene. The germline V and J ends were trimmed by 4 bases and 1 base, with 13 bases remaining between them. CDR3 sequence: CASSLGMGRNTEAFF. The CDR3 DNA is TGCGCCAGCAGCCTTGGCATGGGGCGGAACACTGAAGCTTTCTTT.

The chain uses TRBV5-1 and TRBJ1-2; D is possibly TRBD1 (5 bases). Trimming pared 0 bases from V and 4 bases from J, leaving 19 bases between. The length of the CDR3 is 17 residues. The V gene's germline CDR1 is SGHRS and CDR2 YFSETQ. CDR3 in amino acids: CASSLAVGQGPTYGYTF. CDR3 bases: TGCGCCAGCAGCTTGGCGGTTGGGCAGGGCCCAACCTATGGCTACACCTTC.

The chain recombines TRBV5-4 with TRBJ2-1, with TRBD2 matching 12 bases. This CDR3 spans 15 amino acids. Trimming cost V 5 bases and J 4 bases; bases outside gene matches: 4. Germline lookup yields CDR1 SGHNT and CDR2 YYREEE (reference sequence). CDR3: CASSSLAGGYNEQFF. The CDR3 DNA reads as TGTGCCAGCAGTTCCCTAGCGGGGGGGTACAATGAGCAGTTCTTC. Full variable domain (outside the CDR3, taken from reference TRBV5-4 and TRBJ2-1): ETGVTQSPTHLIKTRGQQVTLRCSSQSGHNTVSWYQQALGQGPQFIFQYYREEENGRGNFPPRFSGLQFPNYSSELNVNALELDDSALYLCASSSLAGGYNEQFFGPGTRLTVL.

This chain links TRBV5-1 with TRBJ2-5; TRBD2 matches at 7 bases. Per germline, CDR1 SGHRS and CDR2 YFSETQ. The trim removed 4 bases at V and 4 bases at J, leaving 4 bases unmatched. This CDR3 spans 13 amino acids. Written as DNA, the CDR3 is TGCGCCAGCAGCGGCGGGGGACGAGAGACCCAGTACTTC. This translates into CASSGGGRETQYF.

The chain carries TRBV12-3 or TRBV12-4 and TRBJ1-2, with a possible D match to TRBD1 (6 bases). This CDR3 is 13 amino acids long. V was pared by 5 bases and J by 6 bases, with 13 bases between. Here the CDR3 DNA reads TGTGCCAGCAGTCACCGGGGGGCAAATGGCTACACCTTC. It specifies CASSHRGANGYTF.

The rearrangement uses TRBV19 and TRBJ1-6; no definite D call. The CDR3 covers 15 residues. Trimming pared 3 bases from V and 8 bases from J, leaving 14 bases between. Germline assignment: CDR1 LNHDA and CDR2 SQIVND (reference sequence). The CDR3 loop reads CASSIDSVQDSPLHF. For the CDR3, the DNA is TGTGCCAGTAGTATTGATTCGGTTCAAGATTCACCCCTCCACTTT.

V usage is TRBV19 and J usage is TRBJ2-6; TRBD1 aligns across 9 bases. V lost 5 bases and J lost 4; bases outside the gene matches: 6. The CDR3 is 16 amino acids. In germline, CDR1 is LNHDA, CDR2 SQIVND (reference sequence). CDR3 coding DNA: TGTGCCAGTAGTCTAGGACAGGGGACCGGGGCCAACGTCCTGACTTTC. Translated, it gives CASSLGQGTGANVLTF.

The CDR3 spells CASSQDSGGEAFF. DNA for the CDR3: TGCGCCAGCAGCCAAGATAGCGGGGGTGAAGCTTTCTTT. The gene calls are TRBV4-1 and TRBJ1-1, with TRBD1 as a possible D gene (5 bases). The germline gives CDR1 MGHRA, CDR2 YSYEKL. The CDR3 extends over 13 amino acids. Trimming stripped 0 bases from V and 7 bases from J, with 9 bases between.

The V gene is TRBV27, the J gene TRBJ1-5, with 9 bases identical to TRBD1. J gave up 4 bases and V 5 bases, and 6 bases lay outside the gene matches. The CDR3 runs 15 residues. CDR1 MNHEY and CDR2 SMNVEV come from the germline V gene (reference sequence). CDR3 loop: CASSPGTGPNQPQHF. The CDR3 region has the DNA TGTGCCAGCAGTCCAGGGACAGGGCCGAATCAGCCCCAGCATTTT.

This sequence joins TRBV21-1 and TRBJ1-1. TRBV21-1 is annotated as a pseudogene. The CDR3 sequence is 16 residues long. DNA for the CDR3: TGTGCCAGCAGCAAAGCGAAACGGCAGGAGGGAACTGAAGCTTTCTTT. Translation: CASSKAKRQEGTEAFF.

The chain joins TRBV19 to TRBJ2-1; TRBD1 might be the D (6 bases). Germline-derived CDR1 and CDR2 are LNHDA and SQIVND (reference sequence). Trimming took off 4 bases at V and 7 bases at J, with 8 bases between the two ends. The CDR3 is 12 residues long. The CDR3 loop is CASSKQGNEQFF. In DNA, the CDR3 is TGTGCCAGTAGTAAACAGGGAAATGAGCAGTTCTTC.

This rearrangement joins TRBV16 to TRBJ2-5; 8 nucleotides align to TRBD2. The CDR3 contains 14 residues. Looked up from germline, CDR1 is KGHSY and CDR2 is FQNENV. The V and J ends lost 3 bases and 4 bases, in that order; junction bases with no gene match: 4. CDR3: CASSQGLVAETQYF. The CDR3 DNA reads TGTGCCAGCAGCCAGGGACTAGTGGCAGAGACCCAGTACTTC.

This sequence joins TRBV19 and TRBJ2-7; TRBD1 aligns across 7 bases. Germline V lookup: CDR1 LNHDA, CDR2 SQIVND (reference sequence). With 5 bases clipped from V and 0 bases from J, the junction kept 4 bases outside the gene matches. The CDR3 has 14 residues. The CDR3 coding sequence is TGTGCCAGTAGTCCCGGGACAGTCTCCTACGAGCAGTACTTC. It is translated as CASSPGTVSYEQYF.

In this sample, this clone turned up a few times. V and J are TRBV6-5 and TRBJ1-6; 10 nucleotides line up with TRBD1. Unmatched junction bases numbered 1, after V lost 2 bases and J lost 6 bases. Germline CDR1 reads MNHEY; CDR2 reads SVGAGI. The CDR3 loop spans 15 amino acids. CDR3 DNA: TGTGCCAGCAGTTACGGGGACAGGGGTAATTCACCCCTCCACTTT. It encodes CASSYGDRGNSPLHF.

The gene calls are TRBV3-1 (or the pseudogene TRBV3-2) and TRBJ1-6; D is possibly TRBD1 (6 bases). Trimming took off 2 bases at V and 8 bases at J, with 22 bases between the two ends. The CDR3 has 18 residues. Germline CDR1 LGHDT, CDR2 YNNKEL (reference sequence). The CDR3 here is CASSQRVGTGGRDSPLHF. The CDR3 region has the DNA TGTGCCAGCAGCCAAAGGGTGGGAACGGGGGGCAGGGATTCACCCCTCCACTTT.